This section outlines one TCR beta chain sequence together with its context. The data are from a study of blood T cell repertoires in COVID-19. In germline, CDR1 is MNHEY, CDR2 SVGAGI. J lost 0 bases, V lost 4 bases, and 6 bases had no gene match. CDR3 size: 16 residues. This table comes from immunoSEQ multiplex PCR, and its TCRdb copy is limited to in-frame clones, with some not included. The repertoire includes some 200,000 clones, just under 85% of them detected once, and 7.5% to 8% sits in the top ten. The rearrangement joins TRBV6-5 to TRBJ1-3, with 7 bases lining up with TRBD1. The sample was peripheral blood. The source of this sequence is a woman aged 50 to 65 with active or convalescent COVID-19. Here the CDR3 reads CASSLTGHPSGNTIYF. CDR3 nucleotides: TGTGCCAGCAGTTTGACAGGGCATCCCTCTGGAAACACCATATATTTT.